This T cell receptor beta chain emerged from a study of regulatory T cells in long-lasting Graves disease. Looking at the study overall: Persistent Graves' disease required over 5 years of antithyroid drugs and positive TSH receptor antibodies. Study-wide findings and caveats: Exclusively peripheral blood, rather than thyroid tissue, was studied.

Trimming stripped 3 bases from V and 3 bases from J, with 14 bases between. This CDR3 region has 15 residues. CDR1 MNHNS and CDR2 SASEGT come from the germline V gene. With iRepertoire HTBI primers and Arm-PCR of CDR3 regions, TCR beta libraries were built. TCRdb called the multiplex PCR reads again in MiXCR, with one record for every CDR3 protein. This sample has a few hundred thousand distinct CDR3 sequences, with roughly a quarter found just once. The time point denotes: persistent/refractory GD, antithyroid drugs over 5 years with positive TRAb. The TCR library was made from RNA extracted from PBMCs. This clonotype has only a few counts. The antigen remains unidentified.

This specimen consisted of peripheral blood mononuclear cells (PBMCs), obtained when the disease was refractory, from a patient treated with antithyroid drugs. The sequence was collected from a female donor with Graves disease. The chain couples TRBV6-1 to TRBJ2-5; D gene uncertain. The CDR3 loop is CASSDGNRDKETQYF. CDR3 DNA: TGTGCCAGCAGTGATGGCAATAGAGATAAAGAGACCCAGTACTTC.